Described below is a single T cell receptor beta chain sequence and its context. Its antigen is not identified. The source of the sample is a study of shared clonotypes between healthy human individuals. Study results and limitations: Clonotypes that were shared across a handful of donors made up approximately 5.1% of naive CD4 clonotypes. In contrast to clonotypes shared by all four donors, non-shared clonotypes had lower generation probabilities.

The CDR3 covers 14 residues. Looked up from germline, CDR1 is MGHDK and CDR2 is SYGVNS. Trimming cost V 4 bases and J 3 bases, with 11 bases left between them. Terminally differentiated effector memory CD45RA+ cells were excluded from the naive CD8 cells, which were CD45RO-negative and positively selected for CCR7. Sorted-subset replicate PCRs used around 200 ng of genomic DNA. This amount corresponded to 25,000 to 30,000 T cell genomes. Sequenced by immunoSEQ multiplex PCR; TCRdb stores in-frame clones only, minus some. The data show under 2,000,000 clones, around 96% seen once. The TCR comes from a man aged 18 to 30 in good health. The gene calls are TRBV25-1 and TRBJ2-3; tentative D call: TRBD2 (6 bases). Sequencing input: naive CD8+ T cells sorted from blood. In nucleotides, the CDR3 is TGTGCCAGCAGTGCGGGAGAAGGAACAGATACGCAGTATTTT. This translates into CASSAGEGTDTQYF.